This is a list of T cell receptor beta chains from one sample in a study of blood T cell repertoires in COVID-19. Repertoires were generated with immunoSEQ multiplex PCR, while TCRdb's copy carries only in-frame clones and drops some. The sample holds 150,000 to 200,000 clones, about 72% seen once. Material: PBMCs or T cells enriched from blood (not recorded which). These receptors came from a woman aged 45-65 years who had recovered from COVID-19. Both conserved end residues are part of each CDR3. A D gene is named only where the DNA matches it firmly. Some rows have no size entry. The others give once, few or many, or a class for an expanded clone.

j_call clone_size d_call v_call cdr3_nt cdr3_aa
TRBJ1-2 . TRBD1 TRBV28 TGTGCCAGCAGCCGAGGACAGGACTATGGCTACACCTTC CASSRGQDYGYTF
TRBJ1-6 . . TRBV9 TGTGCCAGCAGCGGAACAGGAATCGTGAATTCACCCCTCCACTTT CASSGTGIVNSPLHF
TRBJ2-5 . TRBD1 TRBV12-3/TRBV12-4 TGTGCCAGCAGTGCCTGGGGACAGGAGACCCAGTACTTC CASSAWGQETQYF
TRBJ1-4 . . TRBV15 TGTGCCACCAGCAGATCCACAGGTTCCCAGGAAAAACTGTTTTTT CATSRSTGSQEKLFF
TRBJ2-2 . TRBD2 TRBV5-1 TGCGCCAGCAGCCCGCTAGCGGGAGGGCCCTCTACCGGGGAGCTGTTTTTT CASSPLAGGPSTGELFF
TRBJ1-5 . TRBD1 TRBV9 TGTGCCAGCAGCGTAGGTGCAGGCCTATCAGGGGGACCCCAGCATTTT CASSVGAGLSGGPQHF
TRBJ1-2 once . TRBV7-9 TGTGCCAGCACTCCCCAGATCTATGGCTACACCTTC CASTPQIYGYTF
TRBJ2-1 few TRBD2 TRBV7-9 TGTGCCAGCAGCCAGAGCGGGGTCTACAATGAGCAGTTCTTC CASSQSGVYNEQFF
TRBJ1-2 few . TRBV5-1 TGCGCCAGCAGTATGGCAGAGCGCTATGGCTACACCTTC CASSMAERYGYTF
TRBJ1-2 . . TRBV6-5 TGTGCCAGCAGTTGGCAGGGGAGCGGCTACACCTTC CASSWQGSGYTF
TRBJ1-3 . . TRBV6-1 TGTGCCAGCAGTGAGGGACACCATTCCTCTGGAAACACCATATATTTT CASSEGHHSSGNTIYF
TRBJ2-1 few TRBD2 TRBV7-9 TGTGCCAGCAGCTTAGGCTTTGGACTAGAACAAGGCGATGAGCAGTTCTTC CASSLGFGLEQGDEQFF
TRBJ2-3 . TRBD1 TRBV7-9 TGTGCCAGCAGCGGACAGGGGTCCACAGATACGCAGTATTTT CASSGQGSTDTQYF
TRBJ1-1 . . TRBV28 TGTGCCAGCAGTTCTCCGTCCGCGGGGCTGAATGAAGCTTTCTTT CASSSPSAGLNEAFF
TRBJ2-7 . TRBD2 TRBV19 TGTGCCAGTAGTATCCAAAGCGGGGGCTCCTACGAGCAGTACTTC CASSIQSGGSYEQYF
TRBJ2-1 . . TRBV9 TGTGCCAGCAGCGTCAGAAGCAATGAGCAGTTCTTC CASSVRSNEQFF
TRBJ1-2 once TRBD1 TRBV27 TGTGCCAGCAGTAGAACAGGGGGGCTTGGCTATGGCTACACCTTC CASSRTGGLGYGYTF
TRBJ1-1 . . TRBV5-5 TGTGCCAGCAGCTTGGCTTCAGGGAACACTGAAGCTTTCTTT CASSLASGNTEAFF
TRBJ2-7 . . TRBV9 TGTGCCAGCAGCGGGGTGGAGGGGACCTACGAGCAGTACTTC CASSGVEGTYEQYF
TRBJ1-5 . . TRBV6-2/TRBV6-3 TGTGCCAGCAGTTCAAGTAGTAGCAATCAGCCCCAGCATTTT CASSSSSSNQPQHF
TRBJ2-1 . . TRBV5-1 TGCGCCAGCAGCTCACAACAGGGATCCAATGAGCAGTTCTTC CASSSQQGSNEQFF
TRBJ2-1 . TRBD1 TRBV6-2/TRBV6-3 TGTGCCAGCAGCCCCATCGGACAGGGGTTCTACAATGAGCAGTTCTTC CASSPIGQGFYNEQFF
TRBJ2-5 . TRBD1 TRBV18 TGTGCCAGCTCACCACAATCGACAGGGGGTGTGGAGACCCAGTACTTC CASSPQSTGGVETQYF
TRBJ2-2 . TRBD2 TRBV4-2 TGTGCCAGCAGCCAAGAATCACTAGCGGGAGTCACCGGGGAGCTGTTTTTT CASSQESLAGVTGELFF
TRBJ2-7 . TRBD2 TRBV2 TGTGCCAGCAGTGATCGCAGCGGGAGGCCTGAGCAGTACTTC CASSDRSGRPEQYF
TRBJ1-1 . . TRBV5-1 TGCGCCAGCAGCGAGGGGAACACTGAAGCTTTCTTT CASSEGNTEAFF
TRBJ1-4 . . TRBV6-6 TGTGCCAGCAGTTGGGAGACGGGAGAAAAACTGTTTTTT CASSWETGEKLFF
TRBJ2-5 . . TRBV11-1 TGTGCCAGCAGCCCGAGGTCCGGGGAGACCCAGTACTTC CASSPRSGETQYF
TRBJ2-7 . TRBD1 TRBV27 TGTGCCAGCAAGGGGGCCTTGAGTACCACCTACGAGCAGTACTTC CASKGALSTTYEQYF
TRBJ2-3 . . TRBV7-8 TGTGCCAGCAGCGCGCGAGTAGGGGGTTTCAGCACAGATACGCAGTATTTT CASSARVGGFSTDTQYF
TRBJ2-3 . TRBD2 TRBV7-2 TGTGCCAGCAGCTTACAACGGGGAGCGGGAGGGCTAGATACGCAGTATTTT CASSLQRGAGGLDTQYF
TRBJ1-5 . . TRBV19 TGTGCCAGTAGTATAAAGGGACTCAATCAGCCCCAGCATTTT CASSIKGLNQPQHF
TRBJ2-3 once TRBD2 TRBV3-1/TRBV3-2 TGTGCCAGCAGCCAAGAGCGGACTAGCGGGAGTTTCGCAGATACGCAGTATTTT CASSQERTSGSFADTQYF
TRBJ2-3 . . TRBV6-5 TGTGCCAGCAGTTACAAGCGGAACACAGATACGCAGTATTTT CASSYKRNTDTQYF
TRBJ2-1 once TRBD2 TRBV30 TGTGCCTGGAGCCCCCTGGGGCGGGAGAGGGGGCAGTTCTTC CAWSPLGRERGQFF
TRBJ1-2 once TRBD1 TRBV9 TGTGCCAGCAGCGTAGTAGAGGGGGCGGCTGGCTACACCTTC CASSVVEGAAGYTF
TRBJ2-3 . . TRBV5-1 TGCGCCAGCAGCTTGGGGGGAACTAGCATAACAGATACGCAGTATTTT CASSLGGTSITDTQYF
TRBJ1-2 . . TRBV6-5 TGTGCCAGCAGTTCGAGCCTCCTCCTAAAAGGCTACACCTTC CASSSSLLLKGYTF
TRBJ2-2 . TRBD2 TRBV5-1 TGCGCCAGCAGCGGACTAGCAACCAACACCGGGGAGCTGTTTTTT CASSGLATNTGELFF
TRBJ2-1 . . TRBV7-8 TGTGCCAGCAGCCATACCCTCAGTGAGCAGTTCTTC CASSHTLSEQFF
TRBJ2-1 . TRBD2 TRBV5-1 TGCGCCAGCAACAGTGGGAGGAGACGGGAGGGCCCCTACAATGAGCAGTTCTTC CASNSGRRREGPYNEQFF
TRBJ2-5 . . TRBV14 TGTGCCAGCAGCAGGACACCCACGGAGACCCAGTACTTC CASSRTPTETQYF
TRBJ2-1 . . TRBV6-5 TGTGCCAGCAGCCCCACCTACAATGAGCAGTTCTTC CASSPTYNEQFF
TRBJ2-1 many . TRBV20-1 TGCAGTGCTCCCTCGGGCAATGAGCAGTTCTTC CSAPSGNEQFF
TRBJ2-2 . TRBD1 TRBV28 TGTGCCAGCAGTCGACAGGGGCCCGGGGAGCTGTTTTTT CASSRQGPGELFF
TRBJ2-6 . . TRBV11-2 TGTGCCAGCAGCTCAGGTGGGGCCAACGTCCTGACTTTC CASSSGGANVLTF
TRBJ2-1 . . TRBV9 TGTGCCAGCAGCGTAGCCCCGAGCGATGAGCAGTTCTTC CASSVAPSDEQFF